This T cell receptor beta chain was recovered during a study of pediatric ulcerative colitis. One to two pinch biopsies were taken from the rectum during colonoscopy. Repertoires were generated with immunoSEQ multiplex PCR, while TCRdb's copy carries only in-frame clones and drops some. The table shows 15,000 to 20,000 clones, with approximately 80% occurring only once. Losses at the gene ends were 4 bases for V and 3 bases for J; bases not matched to a gene: 4. The CDR3 extends over 14 amino acids. The germline V gene has CDR1 LNHDA and CDR2 SQIVND (reference sequence). The sequenced material came from gut tissue. The gene calls are TRBV19 and TRBJ1-2, with TRBD1 identical over 8 bases. This clonotype originated in a boy aged 5-17 years who was a control in a study of pediatric ulcerative colitis. The CDR3 sequence: CASSTGQDDYGYTF. CDR3 nucleotide sequence: TGTGCCAGTAGTACGGGACAGGACGACTATGGCTACACCTTC.